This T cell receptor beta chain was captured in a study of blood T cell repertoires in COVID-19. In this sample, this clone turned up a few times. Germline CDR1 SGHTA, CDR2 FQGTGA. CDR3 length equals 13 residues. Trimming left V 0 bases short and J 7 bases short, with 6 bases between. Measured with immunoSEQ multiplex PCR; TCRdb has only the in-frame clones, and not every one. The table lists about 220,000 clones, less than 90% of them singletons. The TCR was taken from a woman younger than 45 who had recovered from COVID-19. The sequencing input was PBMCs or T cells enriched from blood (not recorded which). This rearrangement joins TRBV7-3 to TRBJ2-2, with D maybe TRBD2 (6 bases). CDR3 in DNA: TGTGCCAGCAGCTTAACGACTAGCGGGGAGCTGTTTTTT. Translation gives CASSLTTSGELFF.